The rows below give T cell receptor beta chains drawn from one sample of a study of T cell changes during pregnancy in multiple sclerosis. Data came from immunoSEQ multiplex PCR; TCRdb stores just in-frame clones and leaves some out. The table records under 50,000 clones, 90% of them present only once. This specimen consisted of CD4+ T cells from peripheral blood mononuclear cells, obtained in the first trimester of pregnancy. Receptor source: a female donor in good health, enrolled as a control in a pregnancy study. Each CDR3 is given with its conserved first and last residue. A D gene is named only where the DNA matches it firmly. Clone size, where shown, is once, few, many, or a class for clones that have expanded.

j_call,v_call,clone_size,d_call,cdr3_nt,cdr3_aa
TRBJ2-3,TRBV30,NA,TRBD1,TGTGCCTGGAGTGTTGGGCAGGGGGTAACAGATACGCAGTATTTT,CAWSVGQGVTDTQYF
TRBJ1-4,TRBV7-9,NA,NA,TGTGCCAGCAACCCCAGTACAGCCGGGAGACTGTTTTTT,CASNPSTAGRLFF
TRBJ1-6,TRBV9,NA,TRBD1,TGTGCCAGCAGCGCGACAGGGGGTAATTCACCCCTCCACTTT,CASSATGGNSPLHF
TRBJ2-2,TRBV9,NA,TRBD1,TGTGCCAGCAGCCCCGTAGGACAGGGACCCACCGGGGAGCTGTTTTTT,CASSPVGQGPTGELFF
TRBJ1-1,TRBV7-3,NA,NA,TGTGCCAGCAGTCGCGTTATGAACACTGAAGCTTTCTTT,CASSRVMNTEAFF
TRBJ2-7,TRBV7-2,NA,NA,TGTGCCAGCAGCTTAGGGAGGGGGCGGGTGCGCGGCTACGAGCAGTACTTC,CASSLGRGRVRGYEQYF
TRBJ2-2,TRBV7-2,NA,NA,TGTGCCAGCAGCCCGAGGGGGGGGACCGGGGAGCTGTTTTTT,CASSPRGGTGELFF
TRBJ2-7,TRBV4-3,NA,NA,TGCGCCAGCAGCCAAGATCAGGGGCGAGAGCAGTACTTC,CASSQDQGREQYF
TRBJ2-2,TRBV11-2,NA,NA,TGTGCCAGCAGCTTAGACGGACTGGCTACCGGGGAGCTGTTTTTT,CASSLDGLATGELFF
TRBJ2-7,TRBV5-6,NA,NA,TGTGCCAGCAGTTACAACTACGAGCAGTACTTC,CASSYNYEQYF
TRBJ1-6,TRBV18,NA,NA,TGTGCCAGCTCACAAACCCACGGTCACAGGCTCCACTTT,CASSQTHGHRLHF
TRBJ2-1,TRBV5-1,NA,NA,TGCGCCAGCAGCTTGACAGGGAGAGACTACAATGAGCAGTTCTTC,CASSLTGRDYNEQFF
TRBJ2-7,TRBV6-5,NA,TRBD2,TGTGCCAGCAGTTTTAAGCGGGGGCCCTACGAGCAGTACTTC,CASSFKRGPYEQYF
TRBJ1-1,TRBV7-2,few,NA,TGTGCCAGCAGCTTCGACAGCTTAGCAGCTTTCTTT,CASSFDSLAAFF
TRBJ1-3,TRBV6-1,NA,NA,TGTGCCAGCAGCGAAGGGGGAGGGAACACCATATATTTT,CASSEGGGNTIYF
TRBJ2-7,TRBV20-1,NA,NA,TGCAGTGCCCGCGGACAGGAGCAGTACTTC,CSARGQEQYF
TRBJ2-5,TRBV4-3,NA,NA,TGCGCCAGCAGCAGACATATCAAAGAGACCCAGTACTTC,CASSRHIKETQYF
TRBJ2-3,TRBV7-2,NA,NA,TGTGCCAGCAGCTTAGATCGGGGTTCAGATACGCAGTATTTT,CASSLDRGSDTQYF
TRBJ1-2,TRBV19,NA,TRBD1,TGTGCCAGTAGATCAAGACAGGGAAGGGAAGAGTACTATGGCTACACCTTC,CASRSRQGREEYYGYTF
TRBJ1-2,TRBV7-9,NA,NA,TGTGCCAGCAGCTTAGTTGGCCGAACAGAGATCTATGGCTACACCTTC,CASSLVGRTEIYGYTF
TRBJ1-1,TRBV7-9,NA,NA,TGTGCCAGCAAGAACCTACAGGGTCGGAGCACTGAAGCTTTCTTT,CASKNLQGRSTEAFF
TRBJ2-1,TRBV7-2,NA,TRBD2,TGTGCCAGCAGCGCCAGTAGCGGGGGGGCCGAGCGGTTCTTC,CASSASSGGAERFF
TRBJ2-1,TRBV18,once,NA,TGTGCCAGCTCAAGCGCGGCTGGAACAATGGGAGCATTGCAGTTCTTC,CASSSAAGTMGALQFF
TRBJ2-7,TRBV5-4,once,TRBD2,TGTGCCAGCAGCTTGTCTGCTAGCGGGGTTTACGAGCAGTACTTC,CASSLSASGVYEQYF
TRBJ1-5,TRBV2,NA,NA,TGTGCCAGCAGTGAAGAGGCAGGGGACAATCAGCCCCAGCATTTT,CASSEEAGDNQPQHF
TRBJ1-2,TRBV6-5,NA,TRBD1,TGTGCCAGCAACCCGACAGGGGAGAGTTATGGCTACACCTTC,CASNPTGESYGYTF
TRBJ2-5,TRBV6-5,NA,TRBD2,TGTGCCAGCAGTTACAAGCGGGGTCACCGGGAGACCCAGTACTTC,CASSYKRGHRETQYF
TRBJ1-5,TRBV6-6,NA,TRBD1,TGTGCCAGCAGTCCAGGACAGGGTGGAGTTCAGCCCCAGCATTTT,CASSPGQGGVQPQHF
TRBJ2-7,TRBV29-1,NA,TRBD2,TGCAGCGTTAGCGGGGCGGGGGACGAGCAGTACTTC,CSVSGAGDEQYF
TRBJ1-6,TRBV12-5,NA,TRBD1,TGTGCTAGTGGCCCGAGGGGGGGACAGGATTTCTCACCCCTCCACTTT,CASGPRGGQDFSPLHF
TRBJ2-1,TRBV14,few,NA,TGTGCCAGCAGCCAAGGAGGCAGAAAGTTCCATGAGCAGTTCTTC,CASSQGGRKFHEQFF
TRBJ2-1,TRBV6-5,NA,NA,TGTGCCAGCAGTTACTCCGGAGGGGCCAAGTTCTTC,CASSYSGGAKFF
TRBJ2-3,TRBV27,NA,TRBD2,TGTGCCACCACGGGTGCTAGCGGGGGGGAAGATACGCAGTATTTT,CATTGASGGEDTQYF
TRBJ2-2,TRBV19,NA,NA,TGTGCCAGTAGTAGCAGGGGAGTCACCGGGGAGCTGTTTTTT,CASSSRGVTGELFF
TRBJ2-1,TRBV4-2,NA,TRBD2,TGTGCCAGCAGCCAAGAAGAGACGAGCGGGGGCAATGAGCAGTTCTTC,CASSQEETSGGNEQFF
TRBJ1-4,TRBV18,NA,NA,TGTGCCAGCTCACCCCAATGGCGAACCGGGGGTGAAAAACTGTTTTTT,CASSPQWRTGGEKLFF
TRBJ2-3,TRBV4-2,NA,NA,TGTGCCAGCAGCCAAGGGATGGCGGGAATCTTCACAGATACGCAGTATTTT,CASSQGMAGIFTDTQYF
TRBJ2-2,TRBV19,NA,NA,TGTGCCAGTAGTCCGACGCAGGGGACCGGGGAGCTGTTTTTT,CASSPTQGTGELFF
TRBJ1-5,TRBV4-3,NA,TRBD1,TGCGCCAGCAGCCAAGGGGATGGGAGGGGACAGGGTCGTCAGCCCCAGCATTTT,CASSQGDGRGQGRQPQHF